The rows below give T cell receptor beta chains drawn from one sample of a study of blood T cell repertoires in COVID-19. The table came from immunoSEQ multiplex PCR; TCRdb's copy has only in-frame clones and leaves some out. The sample holds 180,000 or so clones, 86% seen once. Sequencing input: peripheral blood. These receptors all stem from a man between 60 and 75 years old with acute or convalescent COVID-19. CDR3s leave out the opening cysteine and the closing phenylalanine or tryptophan. The order of the fields is V gene, clone size, J gene, CDR3 protein. Expanded clones are given a class, and other clones once, few, many or no size at all.

TRBV28	.	TRBJ2-7	ASTLNSYEQY
TRBV6-6	once	TRBJ2-3	AVRGSTDTQY
TRBV7-2	.	TRBJ2-1	ASSSDSGSMREQF
TRBV2	.	TRBJ2-4	ASGGLAGNIQY
TRBV3-1/TRBV3-2	.	TRBJ2-7	ASSLRHQPYYEQY
TRBV11-3	.	TRBJ1-1	ASSHGGGLNTEAF
TRBV6-5	.	TRBJ1-1	ATMRVGGRAF
TRBV27	.	TRBJ2-7	ASSFQGLAGYFEQY
TRBV21-1	.	TRBJ2-1	ASSKRASGLAGAWVYNEQF
TRBV5-1	.	TRBJ2-1	ASSLARVSYNEQF
TRBV18	once	TRBJ1-2	ASSQTGGAEGYT
TRBV20-1	few	TRBJ1-5	SASAQGAMSNQPQH
TRBV23-1	.	TRBJ2-7	ASSPRQGAYEQY
TRBV2	.	TRBJ1-5	ASREGLSNQPQH
TRBV28	.	TRBJ2-3	ASSSAGMGTDTQY
TRBV12-3/TRBV12-4	.	TRBJ1-6	ASSDQWSPLH
TRBV11-2	.	TRBJ1-1	ASSPGREAF
TRBV14	.	TRBJ1-2	ASSQLQGRGDYGYT
TRBV5-1	.	TRBJ1-1	ASSGTQVSPEAF
TRBV5-1	.	TRBJ2-5	ASSLGLAGQETQY
TRBV6-5	.	TRBJ1-6	ASSSGSSYNSPLH
TRBV27	.	TRBJ1-5	ASSWGGYSNQPQH
TRBV5-5	.	TRBJ2-2	ASSLPGGSGTGELF